This TCR beta chain appears in the sequencing data of a study of early T cells in non-severe SARS-CoV-2 infection. TCRdb called the 5' RACE reads again in MiXCR, with one record for every CDR3 protein. The data contain 90,000 to 120,000 distinct CDR3 sequences, 11% of them singletons. Trimming stripped 3 bases from V and 4 bases from J, with 16 bases between. From germline, CDR1 is SGDLS and CDR2 YYNGEE. This CDR3 has 15 residues. The receptor's source is an adult who was a healthcare worker with PCR-confirmed SARS-CoV-2 infection or an uninfected control (not recorded which). This chain uses TRBV9 with TRBJ2-5, with D possibly being TRBD1 (6 bases). The sample taken for sequencing was whole blood. CDR3 nucleotides: TGTGCCAGCAGCGCCGGGACATCCACAGCAGAGACCCAGTACTTC. This encodes CASSAGTSTAETQYF.